The 32 T cell receptor beta chains given below trace back to one sample, sequenced in a study of read filtering for tumor transcriptome and immune sequencing (dated by TCRdb to the early 2020s). Instrument used: Illumina HiSeq 4000. The Immunoverse kit was used to build TCR libraries from 400 to 500 ng RNA, with molecular barcoded adaptors covering alpha/delta and beta/gamma chains. TCRdb reanalyzed the raw reads on its own, using fastp at Q25 for trimming and MiXCR for clone calling, and kept in-frame beta chains. Every distinct CDR3 protein forms one entry, paired with its most common genes and DNA. The sample records approximately 37,000 distinct CDR3 sequences, 14% of which are singletons. Less than 20% of the sample belongs to the ten largest clones. What was sequenced was a population of CD138-negative cells sorted from bone marrow. Interpreted using the paper, the cell subset or site label stands for: bone marrow mononuclear cells depleted of CD138+ plasma/myeloma cells by negative magnetic selection. The source is a donor at least 40 years old with multiple myeloma.

The table lists this clonotype with many counts. The chain carries TRBV29-1 and TRBJ2-1; possibly TRBD1 or TRBD2 for D (5 bases each). The V end was cut by 2 bases, the J end by 6 bases, with 14 bases between. Germline V gene lookup returns CDR1 SQVTM and CDR2 ANQGSEA. This CDR3 region has 14 residues. The CDR3 spells CSVEMATRGNEQFF. In DNA, the CDR3 is TGCAGCGTTGAAATGGCAACTAGGGGCAATGAGCAGTTCTTC.

The table lists this clonotype with a few counts. A much larger clone lies one base from this, so it may be a read error. The chain links TRBV7-2 to TRBJ1-5; no reliable D call. The CDR3 has 13 amino acids. Germline values: CDR1 SGHTA, CDR2 FQGNSA. The CDR3: CASSFHTNQPRHF. DNA for the CDR3: TGTGCCAGCAGCTTCCACACTAATCAGCCCCGGCATTTT.

This clonotype showed up many times. The chain couples TRBV6-5 to TRBJ1-1, with TRBD1 as a possible D gene (5 bases). Germline-derived CDR1 and CDR2 are MNHEY and SVGAGI. Trimming shortened V by 2 bases and J by 5 bases, and 9 bases separated the two germline ends. The CDR3 consists of 13 residues. Here the CDR3 reads CASSYQRGTEAFF. The CDR3, as DNA: TGTGCCAGCAGTTACCAGAGGGGTACTGAAGCTTTCTTT.

This clonotype was counted at least ten times. This chain joins TRBV28 and TRBJ1-2; 11 positions match TRBD1. This CDR3 is built from 16 residues. Germline CDR1 and CDR2: MDHEN and SYDVKM. After removal of 5 bases from V and 5 bases from J, the junction contained 10 bases not matched to a gene. The DNA for the CDR3 is TGTGCCAGCAGTCCATCGGGACAGGGGGATCCGTATGGCTACACCTTC. It translates to CASSPSGQGDPYGYTF.

This clonotype was recorded at least ten times. V gene TRBV29-1 combines with J gene TRBJ2-7, with TRBD1 identical over 10 bases. V lost 2 bases to trimming and J lost 7 bases; unmatched junction nucleotides: 5. Germline V gives CDR1 SQVTM, CDR2 ANQGSEA. This CDR3 has 13 amino acids. The CDR3 DNA is TGCAGCGTTGAACGGACAGGGGGGAATGAGCAGTACTTC. Its protein is CSVERTGGNEQYF.

Many counts were recorded for this clonotype. This chain uses TRBV4-3 with TRBJ2-1; 8 bases map to TRBD2. Trimming took 1 base from V and 1 from J; bases not matched to a gene: 3. Germline loops: CDR1 LGHNA, CDR2 YSLEER. This CDR3 has 16 amino acids. The CDR3: CASSQAGGRSYNEQFF. The CDR3 DNA sequence: TGCGCCAGCAGCCAAGCGGGGGGGCGATCCTACAATGAGCAGTTCTTC.

This clonotype was detected many times. V and J are TRBV6-1 and TRBJ2-2; no definite D call. Trimming left V 2 bases short and J 1 base short, with 11 bases between. Looked up from germline, CDR1 is MNHNS and CDR2 is SASEGT. The CDR3 has 16 amino acids. The CDR3 DNA reads as TGTGCCAGCAGTGAACGAGGAAGATTGAACACCGGGGAGCTGTTTTTT. Protein product: CASSERGRLNTGELFF.

This clonotype has just a few counts. The conserved phenylalanine or tryptophan normally closing the CDR3 is absent here, so this likely arose from a read error. The V call is TRBV6-2 or TRBV6-3, the J call TRBJ1-1; D remains unclear. Germline CDR1 MNHEY, CDR2 SVGEGT. Trimming stripped 2 bases from V and 3 bases from J, with 10 bases between. The CDR3 is 14 amino acids. The CDR3 protein is CASSYLYVDTEAFL. CDR3 DNA: TGTGCCAGCAGTTACCTCTATGTAGACACTGAAGCTTTCCTT.

The chain couples TRBV11-2 to TRBJ2-6, with D tentatively TRBD2 (6 bases). The CDR3 consists of 15 residues. Trimming took off 3 bases at V and 4 bases at J, with 10 bases between the two ends. CDR1 and CDR2 (germline): SGHAT, FQNNGV. CDR3 DNA sequence: TGTGCCAGCAGCTTGGCGGGGATAGGGGCCAACGTCCTGACTTTC. Its translation: CASSLAGIGANVLTF.

The chain uses TRBV12-3 or TRBV12-4 and TRBJ2-3; D gene unclear. The CDR3 covers 14 residues. V lost 5 bases, J lost 3 bases, and 12 bases lay in between. The CDR3 nucleotides read TGTGCCAGCAGTCTCATTCTCTCGACAGATACGCAGTATTTT. It yields the protein CASSLILSTDTQYF.

At least ten counts were recorded for this clonotype. V and J are TRBV5-1 and TRBJ2-3; 7 positions match TRBD2. This CDR3 has 16 residues. V dropped 0 bases and J dropped 2; count of bases not matched to a gene: 6. Germline V gives CDR1 SGHRS, CDR2 YFSETQ. The CDR3 DNA reads TGCGCCAGCAGCTTGGAAAAGCGGGGCCCCACAGATACGCAGTATTTT. It codes for CASSLEKRGPTDTQYF. Supplemented by reference TRBV5-1 and TRBJ2-3, the full variable domain reads KAGVTQTPRYLIKTRGQQVTLSCSPISGHRSVSWYQQTPGQGLQFLFEYFSETQRNKGNFPGRFSGRQFSNSRSEMNVSTLELGDSALYLCASSLEKRGPTDTQYFGPGTRLTVL.

This clonotype was observed many times. This rearrangement joins TRBV20-1 to TRBJ1-5, with a possible D match to TRBD1 (6 bases). The CDR3 extends over 15 amino acids. The ends were cut back, 6 bases at V and 1 base at J, with 16 bases in the middle. Germline V lookup: CDR1 DFQATT, CDR2 SNEGSKA (reference sequence). As DNA, the CDR3 is TGCAGTGCGTACCGGGACAAGGGGAGCAATCAGCCCCAGCATTTT. Translated, it gives CSAYRDKGSNQPQHF.

In its sample, this clonotype was seen many times. CDR3 residues: CASSFLRLTDTQYF. CDR3 DNA sequence: TGTGCCAGCAGCTTCCTCCGCCTCACAGATACGCAGTATTTT. The chain combines TRBV7-2 with TRBJ2-3; D unclear. Trimming cost V 3 bases and J 2 bases, with 9 bases left between them. The CDR3 sequence is 14 residues long. Germline-derived CDR1 and CDR2 are SGHTA and FQGNSA.

In its sample, this clonotype was seen a few times. This may arise from a read error, as a much more abundant clone is one base away. The rearrangement joins TRBV7-2 to TRBJ1-5; TRBD1 might be the D (5 bases). The CDR3 spans 14 residues. Trimming cost V 1 base and J 7 bases, with 11 bases left between them. Per the germline V gene, CDR1 is SGHTA and CDR2 is FQGNSA. The CDR3 DNA reads as TGTACCAGCAGCTTAGGGGGCTCGGGACAGCCCCAGCATTTT. Translating it yields CTSSLGGSGQPQHF.

At least ten counts were recorded for this clonotype. The V gene is TRBV15, the J gene TRBJ2-7, with a possible D match to TRBD2 (6 bases). The germline V gene encodes CDR1 LNHNV and CDR2 YYDKDF (reference sequence). Deletions cut 4 bases from V and 7 bases from J, with 14 bases between. CDR3 size: 13 residues. The CDR3 loop is CATSTLARGEQYF. The CDR3 DNA reads TGTGCCACCAGCACCTTAGCCCGGGGGGAGCAGTACTTC.

This clonotype was observed at least ten times. This chain connects TRBV19 to TRBJ2-6, with 7 nucleotides matching TRBD2. This CDR3 region has 17 residues. Germline loops: CDR1 LNHDA, CDR2 SQIVND (reference sequence). The V and J ends lost 7 bases and 0 bases, in that order; junction bases with no gene match: 9. The CDR3 loop is CASKLAGVYSGANVLTF. The CDR3 nucleotides read TGTGCCAGTAAATTGGCGGGGGTTTACTCTGGGGCCAACGTCCTGACTTTC. The full variable domain, with the rest looked up from reference TRBV19 and TRBJ2-6, is DGGITQSPKYLFRKEGQNVTLSCEQNLNHDAMYWYRQDPGQGLRLIYYSQIVNDFQKGDIAEGYSVSREKKESFPLTVTSAQKNPTAFYLCASKLAGVYSGANVLTFGAGSRLTVL.

This clonotype was counted many times. The rearrangement uses TRBV30 and TRBJ2-6; 8 nucleotides agree with TRBD1. The CDR3 is made up of 14 amino acids. V gave up 1 base and J gave up 9 bases; unmatched junction bases: 5. Germline-derived CDR1 and CDR2 are GTSNPN and SVGIG (reference sequence). Here the CDR3 DNA reads TGTGCCTGGAGTGGGACAGGGTTGGTCAACGTCCTGACTTTC. This codes for CAWSGTGLVNVLTF.

On this clonotype itself: A far larger clone differs by one base, so this is likely a read error. V and J are TRBV7-2 and TRBJ2-5; the D is unclear. The CDR3 has 11 residues. Germline loops: CDR1 SGHTA, CDR2 FQGNSA. The CDR3 DNA is TGTGCCGGCAGCCCAATAGAGACCCAGTACTTC. This gives the protein CAGSPIETQYF.

A note on this clonotype: The junction departs from germline at one end; a sequencing error may be responsible. The gene calls are TRBV6-1 and TRBJ1-5, with a possible D match to TRBD1 (5 bases). The germline CDR1 and CDR2 sequences are MNHNS and SASEGT. The CDR3 consists of 14 residues. In DNA, the CDR3 is TGTACCAGCAGCAGGGCCGGGTGGGATCAGCCCCAGCATTTT. Its translation is CTSSRAGWDQPQHF.

By share of the sample, this clonotype is medium-sized. This chain joins TRBV6-6 and TRBJ2-1; the D gene is possibly TRBD2 (5 bases). With 5 bases removed from V and 0 bases from J, the gap between germline ends came to 20 bases. Germline V CDR1 and CDR2: MNHNY, SVGAGI (reference sequence). This CDR3 has 18 amino acids. The CDR3 DNA is TGTGCCAGCAGTCCAATCCGGGGAGCGGTAAGCTCCTACAATGAGCAGTTCTTC. Translating it yields CASSPIRGAVSSYNEQFF.

This clonotype was picked up many times. The rearrangement links TRBV2 to TRBJ1-5; the match to TRBD1 covers 9 bases. Germline CDR1 reads SNHLY; CDR2 reads FYNNEI. The CDR3 is made up of 15 amino acids. V shed 2 bases, J shed 6 bases, and the junction held 5 bases outside the gene matches. CDR3 in amino acids: CASSEWDRVGQPQHF. For the CDR3, the DNA is TGTGCCAGCAGTGAATGGGACAGGGTGGGTCAGCCCCAGCATTTT.

This clonotype was detected ten times or more. The CDR3 nucleotides are TGTGCCAGCATCCGGGGGATAACTGAAGCTTTCTTT. This codes for CASIRGITEAFF. This rearrangement joins TRBV28 to TRBJ1-1; D might be TRBD1 (5 bases). V gave up 7 bases and J gave up 5 bases, with 11 bases separating them. In germline, CDR1 is MDHEN, CDR2 SYDVKM. The CDR3 runs to 12 residues.

The chain joins TRBV4-3 to TRBJ2-5; 11 bases match TRBD2. The CDR3 is 14 amino acids. V lost 1 base, J lost 5 bases, and 0 bases stayed unmatched. Germline values: CDR1 LGHNA, CDR2 YSLEER. The CDR3 DNA follows: TGCGCCAGCAGCCAAGTAGCGGGGGGGGAGACCCAGTACTTC. Its translation is CASSQVAGGETQYF.

This clonotype was seen repeatedly, ten times or more. The chain carries TRBV14 and TRBJ2-4, with unresolved D. The CDR3 sequence is 14 residues long. V lost 0 bases and J 0 bases, leaving 3 bases between the germline ends. Per the germline V gene, CDR1 is SGHDN and CDR2 is FVKESK. CDR3 sequence: CASSQELAKNIQYF. The CDR3 DNA follows: TGTGCCAGCAGCCAAGAGTTAGCCAAAAACATTCAGTACTTC.

The J gene is TRBJ1-1, the V gene TRBV29-1; the D is unclear. The germline gives CDR1 SQVTM, CDR2 ANQGSEA. This CDR3 is 12 amino acids long. Trimming shortened V by 7 bases and J by 3 bases, and 12 bases separated the two germline ends. DNA of the CDR3: TGCAGCGCGCCCGTGGGTGACACTGAAGCTTTCTTT. Residues: CSAPVGDTEAFF.

This clonotype is medium-sized by share. V is TRBV20-1 and J is TRBJ2-1, with a possible D match to TRBD1 (5 bases). CDR3 length: 13 residues. The germline V gene encodes CDR1 DFQATT and CDR2 SNEGSKA (reference sequence). V was clipped by 3 bases and J by 4 bases, with 10 bases between them. The CDR3 DNA sequence: TGCAGTGCTAGCTCTGACAGATACAATGAGCAGTTCTTC. It specifies CSASSDRYNEQFF.

This clonotype appeared many times. V usage is TRBV4-1 and J usage is TRBJ1-3; no reliable D call. V lost 5 bases, J lost 9 bases, and 11 bases lay in between. The CDR3 spans 12 residues. Germline assignment: CDR1 MGHRA and CDR2 YSYEKL. CDR3 sequence reads: CASSDGYTTIYF. For the CDR3, the DNA is TGCGCCAGCAGCGATGGGTATACCACCATATATTTT.

This clonotype was counted many times. V usage is TRBV7-9 and J usage is TRBJ1-6; D remains unclear. The germline V gene has CDR1 SEHNR and CDR2 FQNEAQ (reference sequence). This CDR3 spans 11 amino acids. Trimming left V 5 bases short and J 13 bases short, with 9 bases between. The CDR3 DNA follows: TGTGCCAGCAGCCCAGTATCGCCCCTCCACTTT. Amino acids: CASSPVSPLHF.

This clonotype was counted many times. This chain links TRBV27 with TRBJ2-3; D gene unclear. The CDR3 runs to 13 residues. V was shortened by 3 bases and J by 6 bases, with 10 bases between the two germline ends. Germline V CDR1 and CDR2: MNHEY, SMNVEV (reference sequence). CDR3 sequence (DNA): TGTGCCAGCAGTTTGGGGTTCGGGGATACGCAGTATTTT. This encodes CASSLGFGDTQYF.

At least ten counts were recorded for this clonotype. This chain uses TRBV7-2 with TRBJ2-5; D is undetermined. V lost 2 bases and J 2 bases, leaving 9 bases between the germline ends. This CDR3 contains 14 residues. The V gene's germline CDR1 is SGHTA and CDR2 FQGNSA. The CDR3 DNA follows: TGTGCCAGCAGCTTATTTGAAAATCAAGAGACCCAGTACTTC. Translation: CASSLFENQETQYF.

This clonotype was seen ten or more times. A much larger clone lies one base from this, so it may be a read error. This rearrangement joins TRBV4-3 to TRBJ2-3; the D call may be TRBD1 or TRBD2 (5 bases each). This CDR3 is built from 13 residues. The V gene's germline CDR1 is LGHNA and CDR2 YSLEER. The CDR3 DNA is TGCGCCTGCAGCCAAGAGGGGTTAGATACGCAGTATTTT. It translates to CACSQEGLDTQYF.

This clonotype occurred many times. This sequence joins TRBV10-2 and TRBJ1-1; D unclear. V lost 6 bases and J 3 bases, leaving 5 bases between the germline ends. The CDR3 is made up of 11 amino acids. CDR1 WSHSY and CDR2 SAAADI come from the germline V gene. CDR3 DNA: TGCGCCAGCAGGGACTACACTGAAGCTTTCTTT. Its protein product is CASRDYTEAFF.